Below, 31 T cell receptor beta chains from the same sample are listed, as sequenced in a study of Ad26.COV2.S vaccination and SARS-CoV-2 variants. Clones were read by immunoSEQ multiplex PCR, and TCRdb kept only the in-frame ones, dropping some. This repertoire shows roughly 300,000 clones, 88% found once; its top ten account for around 6.6%. Specified treatment: over 15 received Ad26.COV2.S at low or high dose, single or two shots; about five received placebo; per-sample allocation not given. Samples analyzed were those drawn on day 63 after the first vaccine or placebo injection. The specimen was peripheral blood, collected in a trial of Ad26.COV2.S vaccine versus placebo. These receptors were taken from a person between 18 and 59 years old who received the Ad26.COV2.S COVID-19 vaccine or a placebo.

The rearrangement joins TRBV7-9 to TRBJ1-4; no reliable D call. Between the trimmed V and J ends, which lost 5 bases and 3 bases, there was a span of 22 bases. The CDR3 totals 18 residues. Germline CDR1 and CDR2: SEHNR and FQNEAQ (reference sequence). CDR3 nucleotide sequence: TGTGCCAGCAGCCTGGACGCAAAGCCCCCTCATTCTAATGAAAAACTGTTTTTT. Its translation: CASSLDAKPPHSNEKLFF. Full variable domain (remainder filled in from reference TRBV7-9 and TRBJ1-4): DTGVSQNPRHKITKRGQNVTFRCDPISEHNRLYWYRQTLGQGPEFLTYFQNEAQLEKSRLLSDRFSAERPKGSFSTLEIQRTEQGDSAMYLCASSLDAKPPHSNEKLFFGSGTQLSVL.

This chain uses TRBV6-2 or TRBV6-3 with TRBJ1-6, with 7 bases lining up with TRBD1. The CDR3 is made up of 15 amino acids. Trimming cost V 0 bases and J 5 bases; bases outside gene matches: 1. Looked up from germline, CDR1 is MNHEY and CDR2 is SVGEGT. CDR3 in amino acids: CASSYSDRDNSPLHF. The CDR3 DNA reads TGTGCCAGCAGTTACTCAGACAGGGATAATTCACCCCTCCACTTT.

The CDR3 DNA sequence: TGTGCCAGCAGCGTAGGTCCCGGGACGAGGAATGAAAAACTGTTTTTT. This translates into CASSVGPGTRNEKLFF. The chain recombines TRBV9 with TRBJ1-4; tentatively, D is TRBD1 (5 bases). V lost 0 bases to trimming and J lost 5 bases, with 14 bases between them. There are 16 residues in the CDR3. CDR1 SGDLS and CDR2 YYNGEE come from the germline V gene.

The V gene is TRBV6-2 or TRBV6-3, the J gene TRBJ2-2; TRBD1 matches at 10 bases. CDR3 size: 18 residues. Germline V gene data show CDR1 as MNHEY and CDR2 as SVGEGT. V was clipped by 2 bases and J by 0 bases; unmatched bases: 6. In DNA form, the CDR3 reads TGTGCCAGCAGTTACGTTACAGGGACAGGGGCGAACACCGGGGAGCTGTTTTTT. Translated: CASSYVTGTGANTGELFF.

This clone was observed once. The V and J genes are TRBV11-2 and TRBJ2-7; D is possibly TRBD1 or TRBD2 (5 bases each). Germline V lookup: CDR1 SGHAT, CDR2 FQNNGV. The ends were cut back, 5 bases at V and 6 bases at J, with 14 bases in the middle. There are 13 residues in the CDR3. The DNA of the CDR3 is TGTGCCAGCAGCGTGGGGGACGAGGGCGAGCAGTACTTC. Translation gives CASSVGDEGEQYF.

The chain has TRBV6-5 and TRBJ1-2; TRBD1 is a possible D gene (6 bases). V lost 11 bases, J lost 4 bases, and 23 bases lay in between. The V gene's germline CDR1 is MNHEY and CDR2 SVGAGI. The CDR3 totals 15 residues. This CDR3 is CASPGTGAGVYGYTF. In DNA, the CDR3 is TGTGCCTCCCCCGGAACGGGGGCCGGGGTCTATGGCTACACCTTC.

This clone came up once. The chain recombines TRBV4-3 with TRBJ2-2, with D uncertain. CDR3 length: 16 amino acids. Trimming stripped 0 bases from V and 0 bases from J, with 8 bases between. CDR1 LGHNA and CDR2 YSLEER come from the germline V gene. Here the CDR3 reads CASSQDLAPNTGELFF. For the CDR3, the DNA is TGCGCCAGCAGCCAAGATCTTGCTCCGAACACCGGGGAGCTGTTTTTT.

The chain links TRBV7-8 to TRBJ1-2, with 7 bases matching TRBD1. V lost 5 bases and J lost 3; bases outside the gene matches: 9. CDR3 size: 15 residues. In germline, CDR1 is SGHVS, CDR2 FQNEAQ. Written as DNA, the CDR3 is TGTGCCAGCAGCCACCCGACAGGGTTGGACTATGGCTACACCTTC. Protein sequence: CASSHPTGLDYGYTF.

This clone was detected only once. The chain has TRBV5-1 and TRBJ1-1; perhaps TRBD1 as D (5 bases). V was clipped by 3 bases and J by 3 bases, with 12 bases between them. The CDR3 has 14 amino acids. Per the germline V gene, CDR1 is SGHRS and CDR2 is YFSETQ. The CDR3 DNA sequence: TGCGCCAGCAGCTCGGGAGGGGCGGACACTGAAGCTTTCTTT. It yields the protein CASSSGGADTEAFF.

The rearrangement joins TRBV29-1 to TRBJ2-4; TRBD1 might be the D (6 bases). The V and J ends lost 4 bases and 1 base respectively, with 8 bases between them. This CDR3 spans 13 amino acids. Germline CDR1 is SQVTM and CDR2 is ANQGSEA. In DNA form, the CDR3 reads TGCAGCGTTGGTCAGGGGGCCAAAAACATTCAGTACTTC. Translation gives CSVGQGAKNIQYF. Together with reference TRBV29-1 and TRBJ2-4, the CDR3 gives the full variable domain: SAVISQKPSRDICQRGTSLTIQCQVDSQVTMMFWYRQQPGQSLTLIATANQGSEATYESGFVIDKFPISRPNLTFSTLTVSNMSPEDSSIYLCSVGQGAKNIQYFGAGTRLSVL.

The chain links TRBV9 to TRBJ1-2; maybe TRBD1 (5 bases). The CDR3 runs 14 residues. The ends were cut back, 0 bases at V and 4 bases at J, with 10 bases in the middle. Germline CDR1 is SGDLS and CDR2 is YYNGEE. CDR3 nucleotide sequence: TGTGCCAGCAGCGTAGGACAGCCAGCCTATGGCTACACCTTC. It translates to CASSVGQPAYGYTF.

The V gene is TRBV4-2, the J gene TRBJ2-5, with TRBD2 matching 13 bases. The CDR3 sequence is 18 residues long. With 4 bases clipped from V and 2 bases from J, the junction kept 10 bases outside the gene matches. Germline lookup yields CDR1 LGHNA and CDR2 YNFKEQ. DNA for the CDR3: TGTGCCAGCAGCCTAGGACTAGCGGGGGAGGGTTGGCAAGAGACCCAGTACTTC. Protein product: CASSLGLAGEGWQETQYF.

The V call is TRBV7-2, the J call TRBJ1-2; D is unresolved. CDR1 SGHTA and CDR2 FQGNSA come from the germline V gene. Between the trimmed V and J ends, which lost 5 bases and 2 bases, there was a span of 15 bases. The CDR3 consists of 15 residues. CDR3 amino acids: CASSPTVGRNYGYTF. As DNA, the CDR3 is TGTGCCAGCAGCCCGACGGTTGGTAGAAACTATGGCTACACCTTC.

The J gene is TRBJ2-1, the V gene TRBV7-9, with 9 bases fitting TRBD1. There are 15 residues in the CDR3. J lost 3 bases, V lost 5 bases, and 5 bases had no gene match. Looked up from germline, CDR1 is SEHNR and CDR2 is FQNEAQ (reference sequence). In DNA, the CDR3 is TGTGCCAGCAGCATCGGACAGGGGAACTACAATGAGCAGTTCTTC. Its translation: CASSIGQGNYNEQFF.

The rearrangement links TRBV3-1 (or the pseudogene TRBV3-2) to TRBJ2-3; D remains ambiguous. The CDR3 contains 17 residues. Per the germline V gene, CDR1 is LGHDT and CDR2 is YNNKEL (reference sequence). The V end was cut by 5 bases, the J end by 0 bases, with 18 bases between. Here the CDR3 DNA reads TGTGCCAGCAGCTCAGGAGAACGGGTTTCTAGCACAGATACGCAGTATTTT. It encodes CASSSGERVSSTDTQYF.

This clone was counted only a few times. This rearrangement joins TRBV30 to TRBJ2-5; D possibly uses TRBD1 or TRBD2 (5 bases each). The ends were cut back, 4 bases at V and 2 bases at J, with 11 bases in the middle. This CDR3 comprises 13 residues. Germline-derived CDR1 and CDR2 are GTSNPN and SVGIG (reference sequence). CDR3: CAWNLGPQETQYF. DNA for the CDR3: TGTGCCTGGAACCTGGGACCGCAAGAGACCCAGTACTTC.

J is TRBJ1-1 and V is TRBV28; D perhaps matches TRBD1 (5 bases). The CDR3 contains 14 residues. In germline, CDR1 is MDHEN, CDR2 SYDVKM. Trimming took off 6 bases at V and 0 bases at J, with 11 bases between the two ends. The CDR3 sequence is CASSGQGLNTEAFF. CDR3 DNA: TGTGCCAGCAGCGGGCAGGGACTGAACACTGAAGCTTTCTTT.

The rearrangement joins TRBV7-8 to TRBJ1-1; D gene uncertain. CDR1 and CDR2 (germline): SGHVS, FQNEAQ. The CDR3 covers 15 residues. Trimming pared 3 bases from V and 1 base from J, leaving 12 bases between. The DNA of the CDR3 is TGTGCCAGCAGCTTTTCTCCGTTGGCGAACACTGAAGCTTTCTTT. It specifies CASSFSPLANTEAFF.

The chain couples TRBV30 to TRBJ2-7; unclear D gene. This CDR3 spans 13 amino acids. Looked up from germline, CDR1 is GTSNPN and CDR2 is SVGIG (reference sequence). The V and J ends lost 2 bases and 5 bases respectively, with 13 bases between them. The CDR3: CAWSNGLPDEQYF. The CDR3 DNA sequence: TGTGCCTGGAGTAATGGGCTCCCGGACGAGCAGTACTTC.

The gene calls are TRBV3-1 (or the pseudogene TRBV3-2) and TRBJ2-3; tentatively, D is TRBD2 (7 bases). The CDR3 loop spans 19 amino acids. Germline CDR1 is LGHDT and CDR2 is YNNKEL (reference sequence). Trimming took off 4 bases at V and 6 bases at J, with 29 bases between the two ends. The CDR3 bases are TGTGCCAGCAGCCGCCACATTTTGGGGGGGGCCCGGAGAATGGATACGCAGTATTTT. Protein: CASSRHILGGARRMDTQYF.

The chain is built from TRBV15 and TRBJ1-2; D gene ambiguous. Trimming shortened V by 8 bases and J by 8 bases, and 18 bases separated the two germline ends. Germline V gene data show CDR1 as LNHNV and CDR2 as YYDKDF (reference sequence). This CDR3 is built from 13 residues. CDR3 bases: TGTGCCACCGGGTCCCCGGACCCGGAGGGCTACACCTTC. Its protein is CATGSPDPEGYTF. The full variable domain, completed using reference TRBV15 and TRBJ1-2, is DAMVIQNPRYQVTQFGKPVTLSCSQTLNHNVMYWYQQKSSQAPKLLFHYYDKDFNNEADTPDNFQSRRPNTSFCFLDIRSPGLGDTAMYLCATGSPDPEGYTFGSGTRLTVV.

The gene calls are TRBV4-1 and TRBJ1-1; D unclear. V was trimmed by 1 base and J by 2 bases, leaving 11 bases between them. CDR1 is MGHRA, CDR2 YSYEKL, per germline. This CDR3 has 15 residues. The CDR3: CASSQVQPGNTEAFF. Written as DNA, the CDR3 is TGCGCCAGCAGCCAAGTTCAGCCGGGAAACACTGAAGCTTTCTTT.

The V call is TRBV19, the J call TRBJ1-5; 9 positions agree with TRBD1. The CDR3 extends over 15 amino acids. CDR1 and CDR2 (germline): LNHDA, SQIVND (reference sequence). The ends lost 5 bases at V and 7 bases at J; junction bases unmatched: 9. The CDR3 loop is CASSPLAGQGQPQHF. As DNA, the CDR3 is TGTGCCAGTAGTCCCCTCGCAGGACAGGGGCAGCCCCAGCATTTT. The entire variable domain, with the rest obtained from reference TRBV19 and TRBJ1-5, is as follows: DGGITQSPKYLFRKEGQNVTLSCEQNLNHDAMYWYRQDPGQGLRLIYYSQIVNDFQKGDIAEGYSVSREKKESFPLTVTSAQKNPTAFYLCASSPLAGQGQPQHFGDGTRLSIL.

This rearrangement joins TRBV9 to TRBJ1-1, with D tentatively TRBD1 (5 bases). The CDR3 consists of 14 residues. Germline V gives CDR1 SGDLS, CDR2 YYNGEE. Trimming left V 1 base short and J 5 bases short, with 12 bases between. The CDR3 DNA reads as TGTGCCAGCAGCGTAAACATCGGGACGACTGAAGCTTTCTTT. It translates to CASSVNIGTTEAFF. The full variable domain, with the rest looked up from reference TRBV9 and TRBJ1-1, is DSGVTQTPKHLITATGQRVTLRCSPRSGDLSVYWYQQSLDQGLQFLIQYYNGEERAKGNILERFSAQQFPDLHSELNLSSLELGDSALYFCASSVNIGTTEAFFGQGTRLTVV.

V usage is TRBV3-1 (or the pseudogene TRBV3-2) and J usage is TRBJ2-3; 9 bases match TRBD2. The germline gives CDR1 LGHDT, CDR2 YNNKEL (reference sequence). Unmatched junction bases numbered 2, after V lost 4 bases and J lost 0 bases. This CDR3 has 15 amino acids. This CDR3 reads CASSPTSGSTDTQYF. CDR3 DNA: TGTGCCAGCAGCCCAACTAGCGGGAGCACAGATACGCAGTATTTT.

V usage is TRBV6-5 and J usage is TRBJ2-5; 11 nucleotides line up with TRBD1. The germline CDR1 and CDR2 sequences are MNHEY and SVGAGI. The length of the CDR3 is 15 residues. After removal of 6 bases from V and 0 bases from J, the junction contained 3 bases not matched to a gene. CDR3 residues: CASRGDRGYQETQYF. The DNA for the CDR3 is TGTGCCAGCAGAGGGGACAGGGGGTACCAAGAGACCCAGTACTTC.

Note on this clone: Other DNA sequences in the same sample also yield this CDR3. This rearrangement joins TRBV19 to TRBJ2-1; D remains ambiguous. Per the germline V gene, CDR1 is LNHDA and CDR2 is SQIVND (reference sequence). The CDR3 totals 11 residues. The V gene lost 1 base and the J gene lost 7 bases, with 2 bases spanning the gap. The CDR3 is CASSIGNEQFF. In DNA, the CDR3 is TGTGCCAGTAGTATAGGGAATGAGCAGTTCTTC.

This rearrangement joins TRBV28 to TRBJ2-2; tentatively, D is TRBD2 (5 bases). Germline values: CDR1 MDHEN, CDR2 SYDVKM. The CDR3 is 12 amino acids. The V end lost 7 bases, the J end lost 6 bases, and 9 bases lay between the germline ends. The CDR3 sequence is CASTPRAGELFF. The DNA of the CDR3 is TGTGCCAGCACCCCGAGGGCCGGGGAGCTGTTTTTT.

This chain joins TRBV29-1 and TRBJ1-1, with D maybe TRBD1 (5 bases). Germline V gene sequence: CDR1 SQVTM, CDR2 ANQGSEA. V lost 4 bases and J lost 2, with 11 bases in between. The CDR3 contains 13 residues. CDR3 region: CSVVRDLNTEAFF. The CDR3 DNA sequence: TGCAGCGTTGTTCGGGACCTTAACACTGAAGCTTTCTTT.

The chain couples TRBV18 to TRBJ1-5; D is ambiguous. The CDR3 runs 16 residues. V dropped 5 bases and J dropped 7 bases, with 21 bases sitting between them. Germline V gives CDR1 KGHSH, CDR2 LQKENI. CDR3 sequence (DNA): TGTGCCAGCTCATTAACCACGAACAGTGCGGGACAGCCCCAGCATTTT. This codes for CASSLTTNSAGQPQHF.

Remarks on this clone: Other DNA sequences in the same sample also yield this CDR3. The J gene is TRBJ2-3, the V gene TRBV11-3; D remains ambiguous. Trimming cost V 5 bases and J 1 base, with 4 bases left between them. Per germline, CDR1 SGHNT and CDR2 YENEEA. CDR3 length equals 12 residues. The CDR3 protein is CASSLGTDTQYF. DNA of the CDR3: TGTGCCAGCAGCCTCGGCACAGATACGCAGTATTTT. Together with reference TRBV11-3 and TRBJ2-3, the CDR3 gives the full variable domain: EAGVVQSPRYKIIEKKQPVAFWCNPISGHNTLYWYLQNLGQGPELLIRYENEEAVDDSQLPKDRFSAERLKGVDSTLKIQPAELGDSAVYLCASSLGTDTQYFGPGTRLTVL.